This record looks at one TCR beta chain sequence and its context. The junction differs from germline at one of its ends, possibly a read error. This specimen comes from a study of cytomegalovirus exposure and HLA in healthy donors. The PCR contained 60 Vbeta and 13 Jbeta primers. Using immunoSEQ multiplex PCR, the repertoire was profiled, and TCRdb retains in-frame clones only, with some absent. The sample consists of approximately 150,000 clones, roughly 82% of them appearing once. The sample consisted of PBMCs. This clonotype was sampled from a man aged 30-40 years in good health and CMV-seropositive.

The CDR3 DNA reads as TGTGCCAGCAGCCGAGCGGGAGATTGGGCTGGGGCCAACGGCCTGACTTTC. Translating gives CASSRAGDWAGANGLTF. V usage is TRBV2 and J usage is TRBJ2-6; 8 bases are a match to TRBD2. CDR1 is SNHLY and CDR2 is FYNNEI in the germline V gene. This CDR3 region has 17 residues.